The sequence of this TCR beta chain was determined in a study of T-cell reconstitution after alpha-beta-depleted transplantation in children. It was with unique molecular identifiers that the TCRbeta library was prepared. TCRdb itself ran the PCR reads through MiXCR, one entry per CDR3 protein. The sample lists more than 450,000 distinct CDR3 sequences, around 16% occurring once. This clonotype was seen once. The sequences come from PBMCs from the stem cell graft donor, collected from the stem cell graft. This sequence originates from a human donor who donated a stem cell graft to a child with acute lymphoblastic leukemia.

The CDR3 sequence: CASSPRGGFNNEQFF. The CDR3, as DNA: TGTGCCAGTAGCCCGAGAGGCGGGTTTAACAATGAGCAGTTCTTC. This chain connects TRBV19 to TRBJ2-1; D is perhaps TRBD2 (5 bases). Trimming removed 6 bases at V and 5 bases at J, with 17 bases between. CDR1 is LNHDA and CDR2 is SQIVND in the germline V gene (reference sequence). The CDR3 contains 15 residues. Looking up the rest from reference TRBV19 and TRBJ2-1 gives the full variable domain: DGGITQSPKYLFRKEGQNVTLSCEQNLNHDAMYWYRQDPGQGLRLIYYSQIVNDFQKGDIAEGYSVSREKKESFPLTVTSAQKNPTAFYLCASSPRGGFNNEQFFGPGTRLTVL.